Presented here are 27 T cell receptor beta chains from one specimen sequenced in a study of cytomegalovirus exposure and HLA in healthy donors. A multiplex PCR was run with 60 Vbeta primers and 13 Jbeta primers. Only in-frame clones appear in the TCRdb table, and some are missing; sequencing was by immunoSEQ multiplex PCR. The sample lists over 150,000 clones; roughly 82% were seen once. Sequences were obtained from PBMCs. The receptor set was obtained from a girl aged 2-10 years in good health and CMV-seropositive.

V and J are TRBV28 and TRBJ2-3; possibly TRBD1 for D (5 bases). V lost 6 bases and J 6 bases, leaving 19 bases between the germline ends. CDR3 size: 15 residues. Per germline, CDR1 MDHEN and CDR2 SYDVKM. In nucleotides, the CDR3 is TGTGCCAGCAGGGCCGAGGAGTGGGGCCGGGATACGCAGTATTTT. Protein: CASRAEEWGRDTQYF.

Here the CDR3 reads CASSERTGRSGNTIYF. The CDR3 DNA is TGCGCCAGCAGCGAGAGGACAGGGCGATCTGGAAACACCATATATTTT. This chain connects TRBV5-1 to TRBJ1-3, with 8 positions matching TRBD1. The CDR3 covers 16 residues. The J segment lost 1 base and the V segment lost 4 bases, leaving 7 bases of the junction unmatched. From germline, CDR1 is SGHRS and CDR2 YFSETQ.

The J gene is TRBJ2-5, the V gene TRBV28; D remains unclear. Germline CDR1 and CDR2: MDHEN and SYDVKM. This CDR3 comprises 16 residues. V gave up 5 bases and J gave up 4 bases, with 20 bases separating them. CDR3 sequence (DNA): TGTGCCAGCAGTCCATTCCGCGAGCAGGTCCTAGAGACCCAGTACTTC. This sequence encodes CASSPFREQVLETQYF.

The chain links TRBV7-3 to TRBJ1-1; D might be TRBD1 (5 bases). Germline values: CDR1 SGHTA, CDR2 FQGTGA. V lost 4 bases to trimming and J lost 4 bases, with 10 bases between them. The CDR3 extends over 13 amino acids. CDR3: CASSSRQGTEAFF. The CDR3 DNA is TGTGCCAGCAGCTCCCGGCAGGGCACTGAAGCTTTCTTT. The entire variable domain, with the rest obtained from reference TRBV7-3 and TRBJ1-1, is as follows: GAGVSQTPSNKVTEKGKYVELRCDPISGHTALYWYRQSLGQGPEFLIYFQGTGAADDSGLPNDRFFAVRPEGSVSTLKIQRTERGDSAVYLCASSSRQGTEAFFGQGTRLTVV.

This chain links TRBV30 with TRBJ1-2, with no clear D. Germline V gene data show CDR1 as GTSNPN and CDR2 as SVGIG (reference sequence). This CDR3 spans 15 amino acids. V was shortened by 1 base and J by 2 bases, with 14 bases between the two germline ends. CDR3: CAWSARREANYGYTF. The CDR3 DNA reads TGTGCCTGGAGTGCCCGCCGTGAGGCGAACTATGGCTACACCTTC. Full variable domain (remainder filled in from reference TRBV30 and TRBJ1-2): SQTIHQWPATLVQPVGSPLSLECTVEGTSNPNLYWYRQAAGRGLQLLFYSVGIGQISSEVPQNLSASRPQDRQFILSSKKLLLSDSGFYLCAWSARREANYGYTFGSGTRLTVV.

This rearrangement joins TRBV30 to TRBJ2-1; D is possibly TRBD1 (6 bases). CDR3 size: 12 residues. CDR1 and CDR2 (germline): GTSNPN, SVGIG (reference sequence). The germline V and J ends were trimmed by 0 bases and 10 bases, with 10 bases remaining between them. The CDR3 DNA is TGTGCCTGGAGTGTAGGGGGTCCAGAGCAGTTCTTC. This encodes CAWSVGGPEQFF.

This clone is a singleton in its sample. The V call is TRBV19, the J call TRBJ2-7; weak D call: TRBD2 (6 bases). The germline V and J ends were trimmed by 5 bases and 2 bases, with 13 bases remaining between them. Germline values: CDR1 LNHDA, CDR2 SQIVND (reference sequence). This CDR3 has 14 amino acids. The CDR3 nucleotides are TGTGCCAGTAGTCAAGTAGCGGAGCCCTACGAGCAGTACTTC. This codes for CASSQVAEPYEQYF. The variable domain in full, with the rest retrieved from reference TRBV19 and TRBJ2-7, is DGGITQSPKYLFRKEGQNVTLSCEQNLNHDAMYWYRQDPGQGLRLIYYSQIVNDFQKGDIAEGYSVSREKKESFPLTVTSAQKNPTAFYLCASSQVAEPYEQYFGPGTRLTVT.

This chain connects TRBV6-1 to TRBJ1-5, with 9 bases matching TRBD1. The germline gives CDR1 MNHNS, CDR2 SASEGT. V lost 1 base to trimming and J lost 0 bases; unmatched junction nucleotides: 7. The CDR3 has 18 residues. The CDR3 reads CASSEVGQGINSNQPQHF. The CDR3 DNA follows: TGTGCCAGCAGTGAAGTTGGACAGGGGATTAATAGCAATCAGCCCCAGCATTTT.

The genes are TRBV9 and TRBJ1-1, with 8 bases that match TRBD1. After removal of 7 bases from V and 4 bases from J, the junction contained 9 bases not matched to a gene. This CDR3 spans 14 amino acids. Looked up from germline, CDR1 is SGDLS and CDR2 is YYNGEE. CDR3 region: CASGTGGLGTEAFF. Written as DNA, the CDR3 is TGTGCCAGCGGTACAGGGGGTCTGGGCACTGAAGCTTTCTTT.

This clone has just a few counts. The chain is built from TRBV4-1 and TRBJ1-4; the match to TRBD1 covers 7 bases. CDR1 MGHRA and CDR2 YSYEKL come from the germline V gene. The CDR3 runs to 16 residues. The ends lost 4 bases at V and 7 bases at J; junction bases unmatched: 12. The CDR3, as DNA: TGCGCCAGCAGCCTCGGCATTGGACAGGCTGGTGAAAAACTGTTTTTT. This sequence encodes CASSLGIGQAGEKLFF.

The rearrangement uses TRBV11-2 and TRBJ2-1, with a possible D match to TRBD2 (6 bases). The CDR3 is 13 amino acids. Per the germline V gene, CDR1 is SGHAT and CDR2 is FQNNGV. V lost 5 bases to trimming and J lost 2 bases, with 7 bases between them. Here the CDR3 reads CASSREPYNEQFF. The CDR3 coding sequence is TGTGCCAGCAGCCGGGAGCCCTACAATGAGCAGTTCTTC.

The chain couples TRBV28 to TRBJ1-4, with D uncertain. Trimming left V 5 bases short and J 4 bases short, with 11 bases between. CDR3 length: 14 residues. Germline lookup yields CDR1 MDHEN and CDR2 SYDVKM. This chain's CDR3 is CASSPGGNNEKLFF. CDR3 DNA: TGTGCCAGCAGTCCCGGAGGGAATAATGAAAAACTGTTTTTT.

The chain carries TRBV2 and TRBJ2-1; 10 nucleotides agree with TRBD1. This CDR3 contains 15 residues. The V segment lost 9 bases and the J segment 1 base; nucleotides outside the gene matches: 6. CDR1 is SNHLY, CDR2 FYNNEI, per germline. Here the CDR3 DNA reads TGTGCCAGTATAGGGACAGGGGAATCCTACAATGAGCAGTTCTTC. This translates into CASIGTGESYNEQFF.

The chain is built from TRBV10-1 and TRBJ2-7; D remains ambiguous. CDR1 is WNHNN, CDR2 SYGVQD, per germline (reference sequence). The V end was cut by 6 bases, the J end by 0 bases, with 12 bases between. The CDR3 totals 14 residues. CDR3 region: CASSHGSSSYEQYF. The CDR3 bases are TGCGCCAGCAGCCACGGGTCATCCTCCTACGAGCAGTACTTC.

The V call is TRBV29-1, the J call TRBJ1-3, with 8 bases lining up with TRBD1. Germline V CDR1 and CDR2: SQVTM, ANQGSEA. The CDR3 runs 14 residues. V dropped 4 bases and J dropped 2; count of bases not matched to a gene: 4. CDR3 sequence (DNA): TGCAGCGTTGGGACAGGGCCTCCTGGAAACACCATATATTTT. Translated: CSVGTGPPGNTIYF.

The V and J genes are TRBV6-1 and TRBJ2-1, with D perhaps TRBD2 (7 bases). The germline V gene has CDR1 MNHNS and CDR2 SASEGT. This CDR3 contains 14 residues. Trimming took off 11 bases at V and 8 bases at J, with 22 bases between the two ends. The DNA of the CDR3 is TGTGCCCATAGGGGGGGCGTGGGTCTGTATGAGCAGTTCTTC. The encoded protein is CAHRGGVGLYEQFF.

This rearrangement joins TRBV30 to TRBJ2-7; D gene uncertain. V was pared by 3 bases and J by 1 base, with 7 bases between. Germline CDR1 reads GTSNPN; CDR2 reads SVGIG (reference sequence). This CDR3 has 12 amino acids. The CDR3 loop reads CAWRALSYEQYF. CDR3 sequence (DNA): TGTGCCTGGAGGGCATTGTCCTACGAGCAGTACTTC.

This clone was recorded once. This chain connects TRBV30 to TRBJ2-7; TRBD1 might be the D (5 bases). The V end was cut by 0 bases, the J end by 1 base, with 10 bases between. Per germline, CDR1 GTSNPN and CDR2 SVGIG (reference sequence). The CDR3 is made up of 14 amino acids. DNA for the CDR3: TGTGCCTGGAGTGTAACAGGAGCATCCTACGAGCAGTACTTC. Translation: CAWSVTGASYEQYF.

The V call is TRBV27, the J call TRBJ2-1, with unresolved D. The V gene lost 3 bases and the J gene lost 9 bases, with 12 bases spanning the gap. Germline V gene lookup returns CDR1 MNHEY and CDR2 SMNVEV (reference sequence). The length of the CDR3 is 13 residues. The CDR3 sequence: CASSFSFGVEQFF. For the CDR3, the DNA is TGTGCCAGCAGTTTTAGTTTTGGTGTTGAGCAGTTCTTC.

This clone has more than one count but fewer than ten. This chain uses TRBV30 with TRBJ2-7; 7 bases map to TRBD2. The length of the CDR3 is 16 residues. Germline V gives CDR1 GTSNPN, CDR2 SVGIG (reference sequence). V trimming: 3 bases; J trimming: 2 bases; junction bases outside the gene matches: 13. The CDR3 is CAWRSRGLAETYEQYF. The CDR3 nucleotides are TGTGCCTGGAGGTCACGAGGGCTAGCGGAGACCTACGAGCAGTACTTC.

The chain is built from TRBV5-4 and TRBJ1-1, with 10 positions matching TRBD1. CDR1 and CDR2 (germline): SGHNT, YYREEE (reference sequence). V was clipped by 4 bases and J by 1 base; unmatched bases: 7. This CDR3 region has 16 residues. The CDR3 here is CASSDRQGAPNTEAFF. DNA of the CDR3: TGTGCCAGCAGCGATCGACAGGGGGCCCCGAACACTGAAGCTTTCTTT.

J is TRBJ1-4 and V is TRBV7-6, with 9 bases that match TRBD1. V dropped 5 bases and J dropped 4; count of bases not matched to a gene: 5. This CDR3 comprises 15 residues. Germline values: CDR1 SGHVS, CDR2 FNYEAQ. As DNA, the CDR3 is TGTGCCAGCAGCCTCCGACAGGGGGGTAATGAAAAACTGTTTTTT. Protein product: CASSLRQGGNEKLFF. Filled out from reference TRBV7-6 and TRBJ1-4, the complete variable domain reads GAGVSQSPRYKVTKRGQDVALRCDPISGHVSLYWYRQALGQGPEFLTYFNYEAQQDKSGLPNDRFSAERPEGSISTLTIQRTEQRDSAMYRCASSLRQGGNEKLFFGSGTQLSVL.

The DNA of the CDR3 is TGTGCCAGCAGTTCGTTAGCGGGAGGGCCGCATGAGCAGTACTTC. Encoded protein: CASSSLAGGPHEQYF. The rearrangement uses TRBV27 and TRBJ2-7; 11 bases line up with TRBD2. Per the germline V gene, CDR1 is MNHEY and CDR2 is SMNVEV (reference sequence). Unmatched junction bases numbered 9, after V lost 4 bases and J lost 7 bases. This CDR3 comprises 15 residues.

The V call is TRBV5-6, the J call TRBJ1-2; D remains ambiguous. This CDR3 region has 14 residues. Trimming took off 1 base at V and 8 bases at J, with 15 bases between the two ends. Looked up from germline, CDR1 is SGHDT and CDR2 is YYEEEE. CDR3 sequence reads: CASSLLRGSRGYTF. CDR3 DNA: TGTGCCAGCAGCTTGCTTCGGGGATCGCGCGGCTACACCTTC.

This sequence joins TRBV29-1 and TRBJ1-1; D is possibly TRBD1 (5 bases). Germline V lookup: CDR1 SQVTM, CDR2 ANQGSEA. The CDR3 totals 11 residues. Trimming took off 6 bases at V and 2 bases at J, with 7 bases between the two ends. The CDR3 here is CSVGQNTEAFF. The CDR3 DNA sequence: TGCAGCGTCGGACAAAACACTGAAGCTTTCTTT. The full variable domain, in which reference TRBV29-1 and TRBJ1-1 provide the parts outside the CDR3, is SAVISQKPSRDICQRGTSLTIQCQVDSQVTMMFWYRQQPGQSLTLIATANQGSEATYESGFVIDKFPISRPNLTFSTLTVSNMSPEDSSIYLCSVGQNTEAFFGQGTRLTVV.

The CDR3 here is CASSLDRASSTDTQYF. The DNA for the CDR3 is TGTGCCAGCAGCTTGGACAGGGCTTCTAGCACAGATACGCAGTATTTT. The genes are TRBV5-4 and TRBJ2-3, with TRBD1 as a possible D gene (6 bases). Trimming pared 0 bases from V and 0 bases from J, leaving 11 bases between. CDR1 is SGHNT, CDR2 YYREEE, per germline (reference sequence). CDR3 length: 16 residues.

In this sample, this clone turned up once. The V call is TRBV2, the J call TRBJ2-3, with a tentative D call TRBD2 (5 bases). Germline V gene sequence: CDR1 SNHLY, CDR2 FYNNEI. The V end was cut by 7 bases, the J end by 0 bases, with 14 bases between. This CDR3 comprises 15 residues. This chain's CDR3 is CASIERTASTDTQYF. The CDR3 DNA follows: TGTGCCAGCATAGAGCGGACGGCTAGCACAGATACGCAGTATTTT.